This T cell receptor (beta chain) was recovered during a study of blood T cell repertoires in COVID-19. As for the study in general: Sources were T cells, B-cell-depleted T cells, or PBMCs; the material itself was cDNA or gDNA.

Authors' analysis steps: Counts of nucleated cells, estimated from reference gene primer amplification, were obtained. Clones were read by immunoSEQ multiplex PCR, and TCRdb kept only the in-frame ones, dropping some. That table furnishes V, J and clone size, whereas the DNA furnished D and trimming. The sample has under 200,000 clones; more than 85% are singletons. The CDR3 spans 13 residues. CDR1 LGHNT and CDR2 FRNRAP come from the germline V gene. V trimming: 4 bases; J trimming: 5 bases; junction bases outside the gene matches: 2. This clonotype was sampled from an elderly woman in a cohort sampled during active or convalescent COVID-19. The chain carries TRBV12-5 and TRBJ1-1, with 9 positions matching TRBD1. Sequencing was done on a sample of peripheral blood. This CDR3 is CASGWDRVTEAFF. DNA of the CDR3: TGTGCTAGTGGTTGGGACAGGGTTACTGAAGCTTTCTTT.